The sequence of this T cell receptor (beta chain) was determined in a study of OX40 agonist ivuxolimab in advanced cancers. Study background: Dose-escalation patients had hepatocellular carcinoma, melanoma, renal cell or head and neck cancer. Study-wide results and limits: Clonal expansion was seen in CD4+ and CD8+ blood T cells by week 6 at 0.1 to 3.0 mg/kg.

Using immunoSEQ multiplex PCR, the repertoire was profiled, and TCRdb retains in-frame clones only, with some absent. The repertoire holds under 90,000 clones, about 93% seen once, with roughly an eighth in the top ten. Germline V gene sequence: CDR1 SGHTA, CDR2 FQGNSA. Trimming cost V 1 base and J 2 bases, with 14 bases left between them. The CDR3 extends over 16 amino acids. Concerning this clone itself: No antigen is known for it.

The chain joins TRBV7-2 to TRBJ1-2, with a possible D match to TRBD1 (6 bases). The clonotype comes from an adult with an advanced solid tumor such as melanoma, head and neck, liver or kidney cancer. Sequenced material: CD4+ or CD8+ T cells sorted from blood, taken in a trial of the OX40 agonist ivuxolimab. The chain's CDR3 is CASSLEYRVANYGYTF. CDR3 sequence (DNA): TGTGCCAGCAGCTTAGAATACAGGGTGGCCAACTATGGCTACACCTTC.